This T cell receptor beta chain was found in a study of shared clonotypes between healthy human individuals. This CDR3 comprises 14 residues. The V gene lost 7 bases and the J gene lost 0 bases, with 12 bases spanning the gap. From germline, CDR1 is GTSNPN and CDR2 SVGIG (reference sequence). Here immunoSEQ multiplex PCR was the method, and the copy in TCRdb shows in-frame clones only, minus some. The table has just over 2,000,000 clones, roughly 95% seen once; the top ten hold 0.13%. This chain joins TRBV30 and TRBJ2-2, with D possibly TRBD1 on 5 matching bases. What was sequenced was naive CD4+ T cells sorted from blood. Sample subset: CD45RA+ positively selected. The sequence was collected from a man aged 18 to 30 in good health. The CDR3 DNA is TGTGCCTCCTTTGTGGGGCCGAACACCGGGGAGCTGTTTTTT. Protein product: CASFVGPNTGELFF.